This entry lists 30 T cell receptor beta chains sequenced from one sample in a study of response to subunit inactivated influenza vaccine (dated by TCRdb to 2016 to 2018). The library was prepared using RT-PCR. For sequencing, an Illumina HiSeq 2500 was employed. TCRdb itself trimmed the public reads at Q25 with fastp, ran MiXCR and retained productive beta chains. CDR3 protein sequences are deduplicated, and each keeps its most common genes and DNA. The sample records 500,000 to 550,000 distinct CDR3 sequences, around a quarter of which are singletons. The top ten hold approximately 3% of the sample. A further study also used this sample, focusing on T cells expressing NK-cell markers. From the second report: 5'RACE template switching, by which a universal primer site and unique molecular identifiers were added, was used to make TCR beta cDNA libraries.

The sequenced sample was CD4+ T cells sorted from PBMCs, obtained approximately 12 days after vaccination. Receptors were obtained from a man aged 50 or older who received an inactivated influenza vaccine. Donor details come from another sample of the same person, matched by shared clones.

The chain has TRBV20-1 and TRBJ2-1; a weak D match, TRBD2 (6 bases). The germline CDR1 and CDR2 sequences are DFQATT and SNEGSKA (reference sequence). The ends were cut back, 1 base at V and 10 bases at J, with 8 bases in the middle. The length of the CDR3 is 11 residues. CDR3: CSARVAVEQFF. As DNA, the CDR3 is TGCAGTGCTAGAGTAGCGGTCGAGCAGTTCTTC.

This chain uses TRBV11-1 with TRBJ1-6; 9 bases fit TRBD1. The V gene's germline CDR1 is SGHAT and CDR2 FQDESV (reference sequence). The CDR3 covers 12 residues. CDR3 bases: TGTGCGACGGGACAGGGTGATTCACCCCTCCACTTT. Amino acids: CATGQGDSPLHF. The full variable domain, in which reference TRBV11-1 and TRBJ1-6 provide the parts outside the CDR3, is EAEVAQSPRYKITEKSQAVAFWCDPISGHATLYWYRQILGQGPELLVQFQDESVVDDSQLPKDRFSAERLKGVDSTLKIQPAELGDSAMYLCATGQGDSPLHFGNGTRLTVT.

The chain uses TRBV5-1 and TRBJ2-1; no clear D gene. Germline lookup yields CDR1 SGHRS and CDR2 YFSETQ. The V end was cut by 3 bases, the J end by 2 bases, with 9 bases between. The CDR3 totals 14 residues. The CDR3: CASSYRAPYNEQFF. For the CDR3, the DNA is TGCGCCAGCAGCTACCGGGCTCCCTACAATGAGCAGTTCTTC.

The chain has TRBV4-3 and TRBJ1-1, with D possibly TRBD1 on 5 matching bases. Trimming pared 1 base from V and 1 base from J, leaving 7 bases between. Germline V gives CDR1 LGHNA, CDR2 YSLEER. This CDR3 region has 14 residues. CDR3 residues: CASSQVGTNTEAFF. The CDR3 DNA reads as TGCGCCAGCAGCCAAGTGGGGACGAACACTGAAGCTTTCTTT.

This clonotype was seen a handful of times. The genes are TRBV20-1 and TRBJ1-4; the D gene is possibly TRBD1 (5 bases). Trimming removed 3 bases at V and 7 bases at J, with 12 bases between. CDR1 is DFQATT and CDR2 is SNEGSKA in the germline V gene (reference sequence). The CDR3 is 13 residues long. The CDR3 nucleotides read TGCAGTGCTAGGGTCCAGGGCGTTGAAAAACTGTTTTTT. Translated: CSARVQGVEKLFF.

The V gene is TRBV20-1, the J gene TRBJ1-6, with 9 positions matching TRBD1. Germline V CDR1 and CDR2: DFQATT, SNEGSKA (reference sequence). CDR3 length: 15 amino acids. V was clipped by 5 bases and J by 0 bases; unmatched bases: 2. CDR3 residues: CSASDRGSYNSPLHF. The CDR3 bases are TGCAGTGCTTCGGACAGGGGCTCCTATAATTCACCCCTCCACTTT.

The chain uses TRBV4-2 and TRBJ1-4, with unresolved D. Trimming removed 4 bases from V and 0 bases from J, with 15 bases in between. Looked up from germline, CDR1 is LGHNA and CDR2 is YNFKEQ. The CDR3 runs to 17 residues. CDR3: CASSLRRRLSTNEKLFF. The CDR3 nucleotides are TGTGCCAGCAGCCTCCGACGGAGACTTTCAACTAATGAAAAACTGTTTTTT.

V and J are TRBV3-1 and TRBJ2-7, with 7 nucleotides matching TRBD2. The V segment lost 1 base and the J segment 6 bases; nucleotides outside the gene matches: 0. CDR1 and CDR2 from the germline V gene are LGHDT and YNNKEL (reference sequence). This CDR3 is built from 12 residues. CDR3: CASSQAGGEQYF. CDR3 nucleotide sequence: TGTGCCAGCAGCCAAGCGGGGGGCGAGCAGTACTTC.

As DNA, the CDR3 is TGTGCCAGCAGCTTAGCGGAGGTCTCCTACGAGCAGTACTTC. Its translation: CASSLAEVSYEQYF. The chain combines TRBV7-2 with TRBJ2-7; a possible D gene is TRBD2 (5 bases). Germline values: CDR1 SGHTA, CDR2 FQGNSA. V lost 0 bases to trimming and J lost 0 bases, with 6 bases between them. CDR3 size: 14 residues.

This clonotype appeared a few times. This chain links TRBV28 with TRBJ2-3; a possible D gene is TRBD2 (6 bases). The germline V and J ends were trimmed by 7 bases and 0 bases, with 14 bases remaining between them. Germline loops: CDR1 MDHEN, CDR2 SYDVKM. CDR3 length equals 15 residues. The CDR3 DNA reads TGTGCCAGCAACCGACCGGGGACTAGCACAGATACGCAGTATTTT. Translating gives CASNRPGTSTDTQYF.

The table lists this clonotype with a few counts. The chain links TRBV29-1 to TRBJ2-4; 7 bases map to TRBD1. CDR3 length: 11 residues. From germline, CDR1 is SQVTM and CDR2 ANQGSEA. V shed 7 bases, J shed 8 bases, and the junction held 5 bases outside the gene matches. CDR3 protein: CSAPQGDIQYF. In DNA, the CDR3 is TGCAGCGCGCCTCAGGGGGACATTCAGTACTTC.

This clonotype was seen a few times. The gene calls are TRBV6-2 or TRBV6-3 and TRBJ1-5; D is unresolved. The germline V gene encodes CDR1 MNHEY and CDR2 SVGEGT. The CDR3 sequence is 12 residues long. V was shortened by 6 bases and J by 6 bases, with 9 bases between the two germline ends. The CDR3 bases are TGTGCCAGCAGCCAGTCAGGTCAGCCCCAGCATTTT. The encoded protein is CASSQSGQPQHF.

The V call is TRBV7-9, the J call TRBJ1-3; no definite D call. Per the germline V gene, CDR1 is SEHNR and CDR2 is FQNEAQ (reference sequence). This CDR3 region has 15 residues. Trimming removed 1 base from V and 2 bases from J, with 9 bases in between. The CDR3 DNA reads as TGTGCCAGCAGCTTAGAAAGTCCCGCTGGAAACACCATATATTTT. This sequence encodes CASSLESPAGNTIYF.

The chain is built from TRBV2 and TRBJ2-5, with D maybe TRBD2 (7 bases). V was shortened by 7 bases and J by 6 bases, with 21 bases between the two germline ends. Germline-derived CDR1 and CDR2 are SNHLY and FYNNEI. The CDR3 totals 15 residues. CDR3 protein: CASMRARGGPQTQYF. The CDR3 region has the DNA TGTGCCAGCATGAGGGCCAGGGGAGGGCCGCAGACCCAGTACTTC.

The chain couples TRBV7-3 to TRBJ2-1, with 8 bases that match TRBD1. CDR1 SGHTA and CDR2 FQGTGA come from the germline V gene. This CDR3 is 13 amino acids long. With V trimmed by 5 bases and J by 15 bases, 12 bases remained unmatched. The CDR3 DNA follows: TGTGCCAGCAGCAAACCGGGACAGGTTCCCCTGTTCTTC. Translation gives CASSKPGQVPLFF.

This chain uses TRBV7-2 with TRBJ1-3, with D unresolved. The CDR3 runs to 13 residues. The germline V gene has CDR1 SGHTA and CDR2 FQGNSA. Deletions cut 4 bases from V and 0 bases from J, with 4 bases between. DNA of the CDR3: TGTGCCAGCAGCTGGAGCTCTGGAAACACCATATATTTT. It encodes CASSWSSGNTIYF.

The chain combines TRBV9 with TRBJ2-1; 11 positions agree with TRBD2. The CDR3 runs 15 residues. Germline lookup yields CDR1 SGDLS and CDR2 YYNGEE. The V segment lost 3 bases and the J segment 5 bases; nucleotides outside the gene matches: 4. The DNA for the CDR3 is TGTGCCAGCAGCGCCGCTAGCGGGAGGAACAATGAGCAGTTCTTC. As protein: CASSAASGRNNEQFF.

This clonotype has more than one count but fewer than ten. The gene calls are TRBV12-3 or TRBV12-4 and TRBJ1-1; a possible D gene is TRBD1 (6 bases). The V end lost 5 bases, the J end lost 9 bases, and 19 bases lay between the germline ends. The CDR3 is made up of 14 amino acids. The CDR3 DNA reads TGTGCCAGCAGTCTCGGACAGCGGCTGGGTAAAGCTTTCTTT. Its protein product is CASSLGQRLGKAFF.

This clonotype was recorded at least ten times. The chain combines TRBV24-1 with TRBJ2-5, with D possibly called TRBD1 or TRBD2 (6 bases each). Trimming took 5 bases from V and 2 from J, leaving 14 bases between them. This CDR3 spans 15 amino acids. Germline V lookup: CDR1 KGHDR, CDR2 SFDVKD. The CDR3: CATSGKGGLQETQYF. The CDR3 DNA sequence: TGTGCCACCAGTGGTAAGGGGGGCCTACAAGAGACCCAGTACTTC.

The V gene is TRBV10-3, the J gene TRBJ2-7, with 8 bases that match TRBD2. CDR1 is ENHRY and CDR2 is SYGVKD in the germline V gene. With 8 bases clipped from V and 4 bases from J, the junction kept 4 bases outside the gene matches. This CDR3 comprises 12 residues. As DNA, the CDR3 is TGTGCCATCTCATCTAGCGGGTACGAGCAGTACTTC. This sequence encodes CAISSSGYEQYF.

The gene calls are TRBV5-1 and TRBJ2-5; a possible D gene is TRBD2 (5 bases). Germline CDR1 SGHRS, CDR2 YFSETQ. The V end lost 2 bases, the J end lost 10 bases, and 12 bases lay between the germline ends. CDR3 length equals 12 residues. The CDR3 region is CASSLDRENQYF. In DNA, the CDR3 is TGCGCCAGCAGCTTAGACCGGGAAAACCAGTACTTC.

This clonotype was seen more than once but under ten times. The V gene is TRBV9, the J gene TRBJ2-1, with 12 bases lining up with TRBD1. The V gene end was trimmed by 0 bases and the J gene end by 6 bases; junction bases not matched to a gene: 1. The CDR3 length is 15 residues. CDR1 SGDLS and CDR2 YYNGEE come from the germline V gene. The CDR3 reads CASSVEGQGANEQFF. The CDR3 DNA is TGTGCCAGCAGCGTAGAGGGACAGGGGGCCAATGAGCAGTTCTTC.

This clonotype was detected only a few times. V is TRBV20-1 and J is TRBJ2-1; no definite D call. V was pared by 4 bases and J by 4 bases, with 5 bases between. The CDR3 contains 11 residues. The germline CDR1 and CDR2 sequences are DFQATT and SNEGSKA (reference sequence). The CDR3 region is CSAIPYNEQFF. CDR3 sequence (DNA): TGCAGTGCTATCCCATACAATGAGCAGTTCTTC.

This clonotype was picked up a small number of times. The chain links TRBV7-2 to TRBJ2-7; possible D gene TRBD2, 5 bases. This CDR3 spans 17 amino acids. The V end lost 5 bases, the J end lost 0 bases, and 20 bases lay between the germline ends. The germline CDR1 and CDR2 sequences are SGHTA and FQGNSA. DNA of the CDR3: TGTGCCAGCAGCCTCCGGTTAGCGCAGGATAGCTCCTACGAGCAGTACTTC. Amino acids: CASSLRLAQDSSYEQYF.

The V gene is TRBV29-1, the J gene TRBJ2-5; D remains ambiguous. Germline V gene lookup returns CDR1 SQVTM and CDR2 ANQGSEA. Trimming cost V 4 bases and J 4 bases, with 13 bases left between them. CDR3 length: 13 residues. This chain's CDR3 is CSVGLGLRETQYF. Written as DNA, the CDR3 is TGCAGCGTTGGTCTGGGTTTAAGAGAGACCCAGTACTTC.

Only a few counts were recorded for this clonotype. This chain links TRBV14 with TRBJ1-6, with a weak D call TRBD1 (5 bases). The CDR3 has 19 residues. The V end was cut by 4 bases, the J end by 4 bases, with 23 bases between. Germline values: CDR1 SGHDN, CDR2 FVKESK. CDR3 loop: CASSPIRSRTPSYNSPLHF. CDR3 in DNA: TGTGCCAGCAGCCCTATAAGGAGTCGGACACCTTCTTATAATTCACCCCTCCACTTT.

In this sample, this clonotype turned up a few times. This chain uses TRBV15 with TRBJ2-7; D is perhaps TRBD1 (6 bases). Trimming left V 0 bases short and J 9 bases short, with 27 bases between. The CDR3 is 18 residues long. CDR1 and CDR2 (germline): LNHNV, YYDKDF (reference sequence). The CDR3 is CATSRDYDPATGISRQYF. The CDR3 bases are TGTGCCACCAGCAGAGATTACGACCCGGCGACAGGCATCTCCAGGCAGTACTTC.

This clonotype was observed a handful of times. CDR3 protein: CASSPRRLTLTDTQYF. The CDR3 DNA reads as TGTGCCAGCAGCCCGAGGAGGCTCACTCTCACAGATACGCAGTATTTT. The chain links TRBV7-2 to TRBJ2-3; tentative D call: TRBD2 (5 bases). V dropped 5 bases and J dropped 2 bases, with 17 bases sitting between them. CDR1 is SGHTA and CDR2 is FQGNSA in the germline V gene. The CDR3 spans 16 residues.

This clonotype has just a few counts. An end of the junction differs from the germline gene, which may be a read error. The chain carries TRBV25-1 and TRBJ1-1; 7 nucleotides agree with TRBD1. The CDR3 spans 13 residues. Germline V gene lookup returns CDR1 MGHDK and CDR2 SYGVNS. The CDR3 sequence: CASTLQGRTEASF. The CDR3 DNA reads TGTGCCAGCACCCTACAGGGGCGCACTGAAGCTTCCTTT.

The chain has TRBV12-3 or TRBV12-4 and TRBJ1-1; the D gene is possibly TRBD1 (6 bases). V was trimmed by 6 bases and J by 9 bases, leaving 11 bases between them. This CDR3 contains 11 residues. The CDR3 spells CASSLGQKAFF. The CDR3 DNA sequence: TGTGCCAGCAGCCTTGGACAGAAAGCTTTCTTT.